This record concerns one TCR beta chain sequence. As handled by the study authors: Amplification from reference gene primers served as the basis for estimated nucleated cell counts. Produced via immunoSEQ multiplex PCR; TCRdb's table is partial and in-frame only. V and J calls and clone size are those listed in that table; D and trimming were worked out from the DNA. There are about 150,000 clones in the sample; 83% occur only once, and 9% to 13% lies in the top ten. It was during active infection that Seattle patients were enrolled and then longitudinally followed. This sample is part of a study of blood T cell repertoires in COVID-19. Study-wide background: Italy, Spain and the United States were the sources of the convalescent and acute COVID-19 samples. T cells, B-cell-depleted T cells, or PBMCs supplied cDNA or gDNA.

From germline, CDR1 is MNHEY and CDR2 SMNVEV (reference sequence). This CDR3 is built from 15 residues. J was trimmed by 1 base and V by 7 bases; bases with no gene match: 9. This chain connects TRBV27 to TRBJ1-1; 7 bases are shared with TRBD1. This TCR derives from a woman aged 60-75 years with COVID-19, enrolled during active disease. Sequencing was done on a sample of peripheral blood. The CDR3 DNA reads TGTGCCAGCAATGACAGGGTCCGATCGAACACTGAAGCTTTCTTT. It codes for CASNDRVRSNTEAFF.